This is a list of T cell receptor beta chains from one sample in a study of blood T cell repertoires in COVID-19. Libraries were prepared by immunoSEQ multiplex PCR; TCRdb keeps only in-frame clonotypes and omits some of them. This sample has fewer than 45,000 clones, with around 84% found just once. The sample comprised peripheral blood. All receptors come from a human donor in a cohort sampled during active COVID-19. Both conserved end residues are part of each CDR3. The D gene is left open where the match is weak. Part of the rows lack a size; the others show once, few, many or a class for expanded clones.

size | D | J | V | DNA | CDR3
NA | NA | TRBJ2-3 | TRBV7-9 | TGTGCCAGCAGCTTAGGAACCCCAGGGGTAGATACGCAGTATTTT | CASSLGTPGVDTQYF
NA | TRBD1 | TRBJ1-5 | TRBV27 | TGTGCCAGCAGCCGCGAGACAGGGGGCAATCAGCCCCAGCATTTT | CASSRETGGNQPQHF
NA | NA | TRBJ1-1 | TRBV19 | TGTGCCAGTACCAACAGGGCCGCGAACACTGAAGCTTTCTTT | CASTNRAANTEAFF
once | NA | TRBJ2-1 | TRBV6-1 | TGTGCCAGCAGTGAAGGGGCACGGGGTGGCAATGAGCAGTTCTTC | CASSEGARGGNEQFF
NA | TRBD1 | TRBJ1-6 | TRBV10-1 | TGCGCCAGCAGTGAATACAGGGGGCAATCACCCCTCCACTTT | CASSEYRGQSPLHF
NA | NA | TRBJ2-1 | TRBV6-5 | TGTGCCAGCAGGTCGCTGGGGGGGGCTTACAATGAGCAGTTCTTC | CASRSLGGAYNEQFF
NA | TRBD1 | TRBJ1-4 | TRBV10-1 | TGCGCCAGCACCGGAGATAGGGGGACAGGGAAAGAAAAACTGTTTTTT | CASTGDRGTGKEKLFF
NA | TRBD1 | TRBJ2-5 | TRBV5-4 | TGTGCCAGCAGCTTCGCGGGACAGGGGAGGGAGACCCAGTACTTC | CASSFAGQGRETQYF
NA | NA | TRBJ2-7 | TRBV11-3 | TGTGCCAGCAGCCCACAGGGTTCCCCTTTCGAGCAGTACTTC | CASSPQGSPFEQYF
NA | NA | TRBJ2-5 | TRBV7-8 | TGTGCCAGCAGCGTCAGTGTGGGCCGGGAGACCCAGTACTTC | CASSVSVGRETQYF
NA | NA | TRBJ1-5 | TRBV30 | TGTGCCTGGAGGGTCCCACGGGGGGGCAATCAGCCCCAGCATTTT | CAWRVPRGGNQPQHF
once | TRBD2 | TRBJ2-1 | TRBV6-4 | TGTGCCAGCAGTGTAGGCGGGGGGTCCTACAATGAGCAGTTCTTC | CASSVGGGSYNEQFF
NA | NA | TRBJ1-1 | TRBV20-1 | TGCAGTGCTAGTCTATCAGGGTCGAACACTGAAGCTTTCTTT | CSASLSGSNTEAFF
NA | NA | TRBJ2-7 | TRBV2 | TGTGCCAGCAACCCTAACGAAGAGCAGTACTTC | CASNPNEEQYF
NA | NA | TRBJ2-7 | TRBV19 | TGTGCCAGTAGTATAGGGGAAGGGGGTCCCTACGAGCAGTACTTC | CASSIGEGGPYEQYF
NA | TRBD1 | TRBJ1-5 | TRBV19 | TGTGCCAGTAGTTCTCCGGGACAGGGGGCGAATCAGCCCCAGCATTTT | CASSSPGQGANQPQHF
NA | NA | TRBJ1-1 | TRBV7-9 | TGTGCCAGCAGCACCCGGACAGAGAACACTGAAGCTTTCTTT | CASSTRTENTEAFF
NA | TRBD1 | TRBJ1-1 | TRBV6-5 | TGTGCCAGCAGTTACTCACAGGGGGCTGGGAACACTGAAGCTTTCTTT | CASSYSQGAGNTEAFF
once | NA | TRBJ2-5 | TRBV3-1/TRBV3-2 | TGTGCCAGCAGCCAGGGACAGATGGGGAGGGAGACCCAGTACTTC | CASSQGQMGRETQYF
once | TRBD1 | TRBJ2-2 | TRBV5-1 | TGCGCCAGCAGCGGGAGGGGACAGGGAGGCACCGGGGAGCTGTTTTTT | CASSGRGQGGTGELFF
once | NA | TRBJ2-3 | TRBV7-3 | TGTGCCAGCAGCTTATTGGGGGGTCGGACAGATACGCAGTATTTT | CASSLLGGRTDTQYF
NA | NA | TRBJ2-3 | TRBV29-1 | TGCAGCGTTGCCACCCCCCGGGGGATAAGCACAGATACGCAGTATTTT | CSVATPRGISTDTQYF
NA | TRBD2 | TRBJ2-7 | TRBV5-1 | TGCGCCAGCAGCGAGGGACTAGCTCACGAGCAGTACTTC | CASSEGLAHEQYF
NA | TRBD1 | TRBJ1-2 | TRBV19 | TGTGCCAGTAGTACGGGGACAGGAATTTATGGCTACACCTTC | CASSTGTGIYGYTF
NA | TRBD1 | TRBJ1-1 | TRBV7-3 | TGTGCCAGCAGCTCAGGGACAGGGGCCACTGAAGCTTTCTTT | CASSSGTGATEAFF
NA | TRBD1 | TRBJ2-7 | TRBV25-1 | TGTGCCAGCAGTGATAGGGACAGGGGACGGTACGAGCAGTACTTC | CASSDRDRGRYEQYF
NA | TRBD1 | TRBJ1-2 | TRBV6-1 | TGTGCCAGCAGTGAATCAGGGGGCTCTAACTATGGCTACACCTTC | CASSESGGSNYGYTF
NA | NA | TRBJ2-3 | TRBV5-1 | TGCGCCAGCAGCCCCGGACAACGCACAGATACGCAGTATTTT | CASSPGQRTDTQYF
NA | NA | TRBJ2-3 | TRBV5-8 | TGTGCCAGCAGCTTCGCACGGACTTTCGATACGCAGTATTTT | CASSFARTFDTQYF
NA | TRBD1 | TRBJ1-1 | TRBV7-9 | TGTGCCAGCAGCTTAGCGACAGGGTTGAACACTGAAGCTTTCTTT | CASSLATGLNTEAFF
NA | NA | TRBJ2-3 | TRBV2 | TGTGCCAGCACCCCTCCGTTCACAGATACGCAGTATTTT | CASTPPFTDTQYF
NA | NA | TRBJ2-1 | TRBV6-1 | TGTGCCAGCAGTGAGGAGCCATTTAGTTTACAGTTCTTC | CASSEEPFSLQFF
NA | TRBD1 | TRBJ2-1 | TRBV18 | TGTGCCAGCTCCCCGACGACAGGGGGCCTGAATGAGCAGTTCTTC | CASSPTTGGLNEQFF
few | NA | TRBJ1-1 | TRBV19 | TGTGCCAGCACCGGGACACTGATTTCGAACACTGAAGCTTTCTTT | CASTGTLISNTEAFF
once | TRBD2 | TRBJ2-2 | TRBV11-3 | TGTGCCAGCAGCTTAAGCGGGGGGGCCCCCGGCGGGGAGCTGTTTTTT | CASSLSGGAPGGELFF
NA | TRBD2 | TRBJ2-3 | TRBV19 | TGTGCCAGTAGTTCGAGACTAGCGGGGGACCCAAATACGCAGTATTTT | CASSSRLAGDPNTQYF
NA | TRBD1 | TRBJ1-1 | TRBV6-1 | TGTGCCAGCAGTGCGCGGACAGGGGCCCCGTGGACTGAAGCTTTCTTT | CASSARTGAPWTEAFF
NA | NA | TRBJ1-6 | TRBV2 | TGTGCCAGCAGGGACAGAACGGGAAATTCACCCCTCCACTTT | CASRDRTGNSPLHF
NA | NA | TRBJ2-2 | TRBV18 | TGTGCCAGCTCAAGACAGGCGAACACCGGGGAGCTGTTTTTT | CASSRQANTGELFF
NA | NA | TRBJ2-7 | TRBV19 | TGTGCCAGTAGTATAACCCCTCGGGACGAGCAGTACTTC | CASSITPRDEQYF
NA | NA | TRBJ2-1 | TRBV29-1 | TGCAGCGTAGCCGGACTCGTCCGGCTTGAGCAGTTCTTC | CSVAGLVRLEQFF
NA | NA | TRBJ1-2 | TRBV11-2 | TGTGCCAGCAGTTCGTCTAACTATGGCTACACCTTC | CASSSSNYGYTF
NA | TRBD2 | TRBJ2-3 | TRBV3-1/TRBV3-2 | TGTGCCAGCAGCCTAGCGGGGGGGCTTACAGATACGCAGTATTTT | CASSLAGGLTDTQYF
NA | NA | TRBJ2-3 | TRBV7-9 | TGTGCCAGCAGCTTAAGTAGTAAGGGGGATACGCAGTATTTT | CASSLSSKGDTQYF
NA | NA | TRBJ2-6 | TRBV11-2 | TGTGCCAGCAGCCCTCGGAGGGCTGGGGCCAACGTCCTGACTTTC | CASSPRRAGANVLTF
NA | NA | TRBJ2-1 | TRBV11-2 | TGTGCCAGCAGCTTAGGGGGGGAGTCCTACAATGAGCAGTTCTTC | CASSLGGESYNEQFF
NA | TRBD2 | TRBJ2-2 | TRBV24-1 | TGTGCCACCAGTGCGAGGACTAGCGGGGCCACCGGGGAGCTGTTTTTT | CATSARTSGATGELFF
NA | NA | TRBJ2-5 | TRBV2 | TGTGCCAGCATGAGGGCCGGGGGTGAGACCCAGTACTTC | CASMRAGGETQYF
NA | TRBD2 | TRBJ2-6 | TRBV7-2 | TGTGCCAGCAGCCCTGGGGGGGCTGGGGCCAACGTCCTGACTTTC | CASSPGGAGANVLTF
once | NA | TRBJ1-6 | TRBV10-1 | TGCGCCAGCAGCGGGTCCCTGACCCTACCCCTCCACTTT | CASSGSLTLPLHF